This TCR beta chain was sequenced for a study of blood T cell repertoires in COVID-19. The protocol was immunoSEQ multiplex PCR, while the TCRdb copy is restricted to in-frame clones and leaves out a portion. The data show roughly 40,000 clones, 88% seen once. V lost 6 bases and J lost 7; bases outside the gene matches: 11. The CDR3 sequence is 13 residues long. Germline CDR1 and CDR2: SQVTM and ANQGSEA. The chain combines TRBV29-1 with TRBJ2-7; 8 bases fit TRBD1. The sample consisted of peripheral blood. The source is a human donor in a cohort sampled during active COVID-19. The DNA for the CDR3 is TGCAGCGTAGACTACGGGACAGGAGGAGAGCAGTACTTC. Translating it yields CSVDYGTGGEQYF.